Given below is one TCR beta chain in context. In the authors' methods: Amplification with reference gene primers provided the estimates of nucleated cell counts. The method was immunoSEQ multiplex PCR; TCRdb's version includes in-frame clones alone and lacks a portion of them. The D gene and trimming were derived from the DNA, and the V and J assignments and clone size from that table. The sample includes around 120,000 clones, 85% to 90% of them seen just once. The entry originates in a study of blood T cell repertoires in COVID-19. Study information: Acute and convalescent COVID-19 samples came from the United States, Italy and Spain.

Seattle participants joined during active infection and were tracked over time. This CDR3 is built from 18 residues. V shed 4 bases, J shed 3 bases, and the junction held 13 bases outside the gene matches. The germline CDR1 and CDR2 sequences are SGHDT and YYEEEE. This chain links TRBV5-6 with TRBJ2-3; 11 nucleotides line up with TRBD2. The sequence derives from a woman in her sixties with COVID-19, enrolled during active disease. The sequenced sample consisted of peripheral blood. The CDR3 reads CASSPRASGGWGTDTQYF. CDR3 sequence (DNA): TGTGCCAGCAGCCCTCGGGCTAGCGGGGGGTGGGGGACAGATACGCAGTATTTT.